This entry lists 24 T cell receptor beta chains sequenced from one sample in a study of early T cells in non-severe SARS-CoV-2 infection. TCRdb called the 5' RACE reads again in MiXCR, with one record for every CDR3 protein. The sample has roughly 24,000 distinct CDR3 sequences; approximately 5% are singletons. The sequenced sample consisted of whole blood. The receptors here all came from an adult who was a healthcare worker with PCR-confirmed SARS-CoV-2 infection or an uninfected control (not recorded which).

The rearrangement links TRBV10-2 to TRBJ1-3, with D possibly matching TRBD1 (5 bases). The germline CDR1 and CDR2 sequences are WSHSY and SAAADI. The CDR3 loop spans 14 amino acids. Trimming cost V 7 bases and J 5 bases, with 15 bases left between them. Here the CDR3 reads CASKTGDPRNTIYF. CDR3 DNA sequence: TGCGCCAGCAAAACGGGGGACCCTAGAAACACCATATATTTT.

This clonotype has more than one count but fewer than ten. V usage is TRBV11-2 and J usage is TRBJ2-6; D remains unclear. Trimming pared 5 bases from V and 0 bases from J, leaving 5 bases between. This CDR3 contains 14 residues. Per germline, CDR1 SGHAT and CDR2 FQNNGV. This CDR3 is CASSPSSGANVLTF. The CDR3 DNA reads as TGTGCCAGCAGCCCCAGCTCTGGGGCCAACGTCCTGACTTTC. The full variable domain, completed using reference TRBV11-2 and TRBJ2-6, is EAGVAQSPRYKIIEKRQSVAFWCNPISGHATLYWYQQILGQGPKLLIQFQNNGVVDDSQLPKDRFSAERLKGVDSTLKIQPAKLEDSAVYLCASSPSSGANVLTFGAGSRLTVL.

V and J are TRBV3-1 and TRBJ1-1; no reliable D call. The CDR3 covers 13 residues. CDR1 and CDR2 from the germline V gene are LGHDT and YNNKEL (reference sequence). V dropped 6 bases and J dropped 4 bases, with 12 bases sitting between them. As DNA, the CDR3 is TGTGCCAGCAGTGCCACGGGGTCCACTGAAGCTTTCTTT. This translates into CASSATGSTEAFF.

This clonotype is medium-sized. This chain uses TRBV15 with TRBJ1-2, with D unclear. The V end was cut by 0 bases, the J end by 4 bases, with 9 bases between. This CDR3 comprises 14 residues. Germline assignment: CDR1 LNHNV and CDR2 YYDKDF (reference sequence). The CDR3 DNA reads TGTGCCACCAGCAGAGATCGGAGCAGCTATGGCTACACCTTC. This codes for CATSRDRSSYGYTF.

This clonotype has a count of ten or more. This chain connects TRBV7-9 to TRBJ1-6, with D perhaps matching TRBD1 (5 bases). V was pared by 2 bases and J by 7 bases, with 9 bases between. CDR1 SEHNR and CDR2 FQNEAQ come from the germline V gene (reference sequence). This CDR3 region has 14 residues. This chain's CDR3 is CASSLKGTNSPLHF. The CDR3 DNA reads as TGTGCCAGCAGCTTAAAAGGGACCAATTCACCCCTCCACTTT.

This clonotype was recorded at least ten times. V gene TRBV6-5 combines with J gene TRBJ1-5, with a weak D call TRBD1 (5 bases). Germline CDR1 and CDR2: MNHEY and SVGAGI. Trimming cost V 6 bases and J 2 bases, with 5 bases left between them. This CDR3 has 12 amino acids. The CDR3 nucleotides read TGTGCCAGCAGACAGGGCAATCAGCCCCAGCATTTT. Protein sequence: CASRQGNQPQHF.

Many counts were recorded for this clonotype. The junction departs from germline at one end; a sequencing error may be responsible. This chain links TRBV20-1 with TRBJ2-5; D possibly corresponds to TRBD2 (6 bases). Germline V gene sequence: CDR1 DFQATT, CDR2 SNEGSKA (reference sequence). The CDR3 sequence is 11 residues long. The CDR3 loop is CAGWKGGTQYF. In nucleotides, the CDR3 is TGTGCTGGCTGGAAGGGAGGGACCCAGTACTTC.

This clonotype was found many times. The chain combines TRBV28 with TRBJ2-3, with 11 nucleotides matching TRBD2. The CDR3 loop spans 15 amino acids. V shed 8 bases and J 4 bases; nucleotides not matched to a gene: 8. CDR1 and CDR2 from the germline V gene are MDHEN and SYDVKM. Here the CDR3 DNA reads TGTGCCAGCGCCTCTAGCGGGGGGTCGGCAGATACGCAGTATTTT. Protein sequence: CASASSGGSADTQYF.

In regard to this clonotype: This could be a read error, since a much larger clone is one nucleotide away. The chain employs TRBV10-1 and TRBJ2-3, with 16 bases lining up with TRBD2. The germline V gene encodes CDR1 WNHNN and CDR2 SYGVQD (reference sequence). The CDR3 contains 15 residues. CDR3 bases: TGCGCCAGTGGTTCCGGGACTAGCGGGGGGGATACGCGGTATTTT. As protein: CASGSGTSGGDTRYF.

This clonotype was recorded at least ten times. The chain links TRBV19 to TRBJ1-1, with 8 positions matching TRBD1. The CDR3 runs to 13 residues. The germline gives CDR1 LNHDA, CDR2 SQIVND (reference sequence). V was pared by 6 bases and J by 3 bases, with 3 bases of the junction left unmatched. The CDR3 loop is CASSETGDTEAFF. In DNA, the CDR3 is TGTGCCAGTAGCGAGACAGGGGACACTGAAGCTTTCTTT.

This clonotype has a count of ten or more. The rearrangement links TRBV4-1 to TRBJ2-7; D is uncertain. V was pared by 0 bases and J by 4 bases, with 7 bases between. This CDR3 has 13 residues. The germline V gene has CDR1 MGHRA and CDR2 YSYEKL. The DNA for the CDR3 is TGCGCCAGCAGCCAAGATCCGGAGTACGAGCAGTACTTC. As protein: CASSQDPEYEQYF.

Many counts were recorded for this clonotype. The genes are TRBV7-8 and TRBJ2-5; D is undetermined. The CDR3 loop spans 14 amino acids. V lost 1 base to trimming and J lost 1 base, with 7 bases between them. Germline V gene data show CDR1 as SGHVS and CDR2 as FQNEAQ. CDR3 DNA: TGTGCCAGCAGCTTAGGAGGATTCCAAGAGACCCAGTACTTC. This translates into CASSLGGFQETQYF.

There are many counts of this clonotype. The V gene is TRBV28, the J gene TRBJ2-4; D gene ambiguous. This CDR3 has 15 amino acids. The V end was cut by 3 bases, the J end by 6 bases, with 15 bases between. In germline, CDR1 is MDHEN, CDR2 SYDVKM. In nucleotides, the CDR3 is TGTGCCAGCAGTTTTAGCCGGAGCACCACAAACATTCAGTACTTC. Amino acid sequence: CASSFSRSTTNIQYF.

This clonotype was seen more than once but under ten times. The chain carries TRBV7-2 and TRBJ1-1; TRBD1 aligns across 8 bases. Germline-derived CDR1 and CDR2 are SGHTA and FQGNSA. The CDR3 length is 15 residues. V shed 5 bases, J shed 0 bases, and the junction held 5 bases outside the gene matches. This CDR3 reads CASSTRTGLNTEAFF. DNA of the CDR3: TGTGCCAGCAGCACCCGGACAGGGTTGAACACTGAAGCTTTCTTT.

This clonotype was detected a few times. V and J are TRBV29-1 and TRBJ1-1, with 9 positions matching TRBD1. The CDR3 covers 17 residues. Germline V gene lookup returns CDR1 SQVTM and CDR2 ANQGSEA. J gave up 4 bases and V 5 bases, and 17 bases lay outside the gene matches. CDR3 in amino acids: CSVPPWDRVGQTTEAFF. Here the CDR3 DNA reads TGCAGCGTTCCCCCATGGGACAGGGTTGGTCAGACCACTGAAGCTTTCTTT.

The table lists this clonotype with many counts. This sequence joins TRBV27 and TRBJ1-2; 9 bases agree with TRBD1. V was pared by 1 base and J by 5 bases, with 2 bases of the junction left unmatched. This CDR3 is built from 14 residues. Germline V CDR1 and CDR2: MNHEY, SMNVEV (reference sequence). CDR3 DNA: TGTGCCAGCAGTTTATTGGACAGGGGTTATGGCTACACCTTC. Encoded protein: CASSLLDRGYGYTF.

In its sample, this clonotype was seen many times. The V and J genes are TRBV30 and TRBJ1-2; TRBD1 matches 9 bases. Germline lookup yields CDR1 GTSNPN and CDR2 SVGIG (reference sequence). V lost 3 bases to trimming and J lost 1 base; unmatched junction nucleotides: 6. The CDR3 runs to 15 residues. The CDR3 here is CAWSGQGFYNYGYTF. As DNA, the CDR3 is TGTGCCTGGAGCGGACAGGGGTTTTATAACTATGGCTACACCTTC. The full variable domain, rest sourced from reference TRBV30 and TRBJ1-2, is SQTIHQWPATLVQPVGSPLSLECTVEGTSNPNLYWYRQAAGRGLQLLFYSVGIGQISSEVPQNLSASRPQDRQFILSSKKLLLSDSGFYLCAWSGQGFYNYGYTFGSGTRLTVV.

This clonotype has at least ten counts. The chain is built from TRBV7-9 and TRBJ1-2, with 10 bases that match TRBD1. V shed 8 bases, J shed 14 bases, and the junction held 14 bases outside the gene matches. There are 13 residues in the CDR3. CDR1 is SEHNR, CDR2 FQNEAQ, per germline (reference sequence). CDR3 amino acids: CASAGDRGRVETF. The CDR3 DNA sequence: TGTGCCAGCGCTGGAGACAGGGGGCGCGTTGAGACCTTC.

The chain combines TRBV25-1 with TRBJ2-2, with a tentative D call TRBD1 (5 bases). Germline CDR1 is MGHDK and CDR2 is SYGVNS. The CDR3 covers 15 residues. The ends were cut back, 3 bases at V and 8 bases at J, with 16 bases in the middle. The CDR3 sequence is CASSEVQVLGGELFF. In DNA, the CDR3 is TGTGCCAGCAGTGAGGTACAGGTCTTAGGTGGGGAGCTGTTTTTT.

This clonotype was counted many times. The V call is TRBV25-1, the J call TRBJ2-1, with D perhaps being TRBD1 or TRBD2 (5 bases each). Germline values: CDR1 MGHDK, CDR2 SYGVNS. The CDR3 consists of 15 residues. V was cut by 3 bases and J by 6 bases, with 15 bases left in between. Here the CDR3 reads CASSDPPSGTNEQFF. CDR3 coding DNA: TGTGCCAGCAGTGACCCACCGTCAGGGACCAATGAGCAGTTCTTC.

This CDR3 reads CASSFYASGSTDTQYF. The CDR3 DNA is TGTGCCAGCAGCTTTTACGCGAGCGGAAGCACAGATACGCAGTATTTT. The chain links TRBV7-3 to TRBJ2-3, with D perhaps matching TRBD2 (5 bases). Trimming stripped 3 bases from V and 0 bases from J, with 13 bases between. Germline V gene sequence: CDR1 SGHTA, CDR2 FQGTGA. There are 16 residues in the CDR3.

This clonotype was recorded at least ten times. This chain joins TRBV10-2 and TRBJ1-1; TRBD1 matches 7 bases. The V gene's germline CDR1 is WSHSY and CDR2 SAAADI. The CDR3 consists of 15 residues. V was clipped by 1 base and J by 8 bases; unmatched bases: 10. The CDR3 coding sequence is TGCGCCAGCAGTGAGTTTGCAGGGAGGGGGCGCGAAGCTTTCTTT. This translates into CASSEFAGRGREAFF.

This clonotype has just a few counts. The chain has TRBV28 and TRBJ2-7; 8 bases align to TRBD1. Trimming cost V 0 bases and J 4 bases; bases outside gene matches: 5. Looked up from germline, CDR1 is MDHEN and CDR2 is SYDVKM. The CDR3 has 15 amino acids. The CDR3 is CASSLWTGAAYEQYF. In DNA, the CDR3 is TGTGCCAGCAGTTTATGGACAGGGGCGGCTTACGAGCAGTACTTC.

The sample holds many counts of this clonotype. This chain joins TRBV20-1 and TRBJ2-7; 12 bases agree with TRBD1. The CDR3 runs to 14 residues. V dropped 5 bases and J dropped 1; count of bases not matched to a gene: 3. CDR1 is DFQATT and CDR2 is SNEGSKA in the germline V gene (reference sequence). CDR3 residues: CSAGGQGASYEQYF. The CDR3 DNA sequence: TGCAGTGCTGGGGGACAGGGGGCATCCTACGAGCAGTACTTC.